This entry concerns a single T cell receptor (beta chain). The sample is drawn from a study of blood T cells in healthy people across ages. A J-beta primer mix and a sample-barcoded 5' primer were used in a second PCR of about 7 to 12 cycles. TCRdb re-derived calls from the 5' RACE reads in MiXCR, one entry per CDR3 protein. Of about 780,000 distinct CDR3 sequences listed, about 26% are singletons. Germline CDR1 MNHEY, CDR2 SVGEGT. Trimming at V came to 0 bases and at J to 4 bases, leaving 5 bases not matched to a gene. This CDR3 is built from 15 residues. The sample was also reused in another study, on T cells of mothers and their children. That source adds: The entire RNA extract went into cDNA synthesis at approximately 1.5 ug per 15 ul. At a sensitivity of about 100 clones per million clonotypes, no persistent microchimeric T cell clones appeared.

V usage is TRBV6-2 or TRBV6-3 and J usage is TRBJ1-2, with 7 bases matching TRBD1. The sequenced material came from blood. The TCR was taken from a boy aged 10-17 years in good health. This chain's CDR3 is CASSYSGTELYGYTF. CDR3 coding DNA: TGTGCCAGCAGTTACTCAGGGACAGAACTCTATGGCTACACCTTC.